This TCR beta chain was found in a study of monozygotic twins with inflammatory bowel disease. This CDR3 is 12 amino acids long. TCRdb reprocessed the 5' RACE reads, with one entry per CDR3 protein and no DNA. Recorded here are a few hundred thousand distinct CDR3 sequences; the top ten clones represent 2% to 3%. This rearrangement joins TRBV12-3 or TRBV12-4 to TRBJ1-6. Input material: blood. This TCR was sampled from a human donor with ulcerative colitis or Crohn's disease, or a healthy co-twin of an affected twin (not recorded which). The CDR3 here is CASSLISSPLHF.